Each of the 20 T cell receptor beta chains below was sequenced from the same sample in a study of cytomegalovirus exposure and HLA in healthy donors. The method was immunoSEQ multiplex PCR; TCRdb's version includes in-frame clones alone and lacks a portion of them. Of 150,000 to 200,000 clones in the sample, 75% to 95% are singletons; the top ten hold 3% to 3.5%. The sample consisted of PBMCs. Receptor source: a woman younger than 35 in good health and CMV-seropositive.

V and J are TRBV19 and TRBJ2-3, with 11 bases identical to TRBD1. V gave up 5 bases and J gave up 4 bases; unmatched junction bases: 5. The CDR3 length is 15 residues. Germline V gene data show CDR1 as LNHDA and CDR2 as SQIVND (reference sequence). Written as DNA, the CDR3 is TGTGCCAGTAGTTTCCGGACAGGGGGCCCAGATACGCAGTATTTT. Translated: CASSFRTGGPDTQYF.

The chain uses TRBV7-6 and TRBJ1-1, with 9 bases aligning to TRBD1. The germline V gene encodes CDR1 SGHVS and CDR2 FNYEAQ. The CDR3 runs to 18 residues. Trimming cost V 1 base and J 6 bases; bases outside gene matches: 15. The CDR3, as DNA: TGTGCCAGCAGCTTAGGGGTAGGGACAGGGTTATTAGTATCTGAAGCTTTCTTT. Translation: CASSLGVGTGLLVSEAFF.

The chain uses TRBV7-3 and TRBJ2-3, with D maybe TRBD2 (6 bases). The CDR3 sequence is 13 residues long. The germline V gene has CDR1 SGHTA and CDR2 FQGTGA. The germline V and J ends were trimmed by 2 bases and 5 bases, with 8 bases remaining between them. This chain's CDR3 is CASSLGRGDTQYF. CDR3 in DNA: TGTGCCAGCAGCTTAGGGCGGGGAGATACGCAGTATTTT. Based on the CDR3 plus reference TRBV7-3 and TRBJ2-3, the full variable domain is GAGVSQTPSNKVTEKGKYVELRCDPISGHTALYWYRQSLGQGPEFLIYFQGTGAADDSGLPNDRFFAVRPEGSVSTLKIQRTERGDSAVYLCASSLGRGDTQYFGPGTRLTVL.

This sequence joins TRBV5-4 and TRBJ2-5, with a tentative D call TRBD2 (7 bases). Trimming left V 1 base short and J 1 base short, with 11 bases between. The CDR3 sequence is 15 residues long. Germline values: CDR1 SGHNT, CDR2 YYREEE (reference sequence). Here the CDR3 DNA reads TGTGCCAGCAGCTTGCCCGGGGGGCTCCAAGAGACCCAGTACTTC. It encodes CASSLPGGLQETQYF.

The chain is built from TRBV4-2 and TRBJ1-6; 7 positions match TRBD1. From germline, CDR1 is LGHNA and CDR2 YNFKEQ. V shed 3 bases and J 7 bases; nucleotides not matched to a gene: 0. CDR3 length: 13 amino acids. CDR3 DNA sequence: TGTGCCAGCAGCCAGGGACAGAATTCACCCCTCCACTTT. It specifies CASSQGQNSPLHF.

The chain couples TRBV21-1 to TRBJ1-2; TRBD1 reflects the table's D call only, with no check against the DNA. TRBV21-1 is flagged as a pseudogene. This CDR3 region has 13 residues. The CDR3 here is CASRNNVNYGYTF. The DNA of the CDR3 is TGTGCCAGCAGGAACAACGTCAACTATGGCTACACCTTC.

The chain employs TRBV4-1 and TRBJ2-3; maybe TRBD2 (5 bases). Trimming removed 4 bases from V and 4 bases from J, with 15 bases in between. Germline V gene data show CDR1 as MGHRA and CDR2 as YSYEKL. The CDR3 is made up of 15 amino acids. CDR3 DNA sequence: TGCGCCAGCAGCCGCACTAGTGTGGGCCCAGATACGCAGTATTTT. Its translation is CASSRTSVGPDTQYF.

CDR3 residues: CASSGRTSGATDTQYF. The CDR3 nucleotides read TGTGCCAGCAGCGGCCGGACTAGCGGGGCCACAGATACGCAGTATTTT. The chain recombines TRBV28 with TRBJ2-3, with 12 bases that match TRBD2. The germline CDR1 and CDR2 sequences are MDHEN and SYDVKM. This CDR3 has 16 residues. Germline trimming cut 6 bases from V and 2 bases from J; bases unmatched to any gene: 6.

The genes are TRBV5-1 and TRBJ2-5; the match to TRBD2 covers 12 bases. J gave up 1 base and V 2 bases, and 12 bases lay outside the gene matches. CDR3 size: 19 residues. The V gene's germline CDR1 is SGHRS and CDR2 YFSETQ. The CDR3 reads CASSLGPSGGANLQETQYF. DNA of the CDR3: TGCGCCAGCAGCTTAGGTCCTAGCGGGGGGGCTAACCTCCAAGAGACCCAGTACTTC. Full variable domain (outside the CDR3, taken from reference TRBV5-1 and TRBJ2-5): KAGVTQTPRYLIKTRGQQVTLSCSPISGHRSVSWYQQTPGQGLQFLFEYFSETQRNKGNFPGRFSGRQFSNSRSEMNVSTLELGDSALYLCASSLGPSGGANLQETQYFGPGTRLLVL.

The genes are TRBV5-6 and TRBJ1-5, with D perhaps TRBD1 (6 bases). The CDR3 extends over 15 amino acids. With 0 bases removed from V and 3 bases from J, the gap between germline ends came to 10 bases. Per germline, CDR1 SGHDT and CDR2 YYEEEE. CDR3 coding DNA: TGTGCCAGCAGCTTGGGGCGGGGGGCCAATCAGCCCCAGCATTTT. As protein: CASSLGRGANQPQHF.

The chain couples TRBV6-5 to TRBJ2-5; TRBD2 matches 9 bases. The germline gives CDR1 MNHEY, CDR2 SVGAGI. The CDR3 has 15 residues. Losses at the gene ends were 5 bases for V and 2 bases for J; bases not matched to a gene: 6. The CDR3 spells CASSPAGGSQETQYF. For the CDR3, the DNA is TGTGCCAGCAGTCCTGCGGGGGGGAGTCAAGAGACCCAGTACTTC.

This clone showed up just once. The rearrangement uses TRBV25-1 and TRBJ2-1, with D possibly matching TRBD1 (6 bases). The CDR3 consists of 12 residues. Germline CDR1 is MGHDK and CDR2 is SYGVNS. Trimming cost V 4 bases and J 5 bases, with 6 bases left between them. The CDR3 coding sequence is TGTGCCAGCAGTGGGGACAACAATGAGCAGTTCTTC. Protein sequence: CASSGDNNEQFF.

This CDR3 reads CASTPTGDSNQPQHF. The CDR3 coding sequence is TGTGCCAGTACCCCGACAGGGGATAGCAATCAGCCCCAGCATTTT. The chain is built from TRBV19 and TRBJ1-5; 8 bases line up with TRBD1. Trimming cost V 7 bases and J 0 bases; bases outside gene matches: 5. This CDR3 is built from 15 residues. Germline V gene data show CDR1 as LNHDA and CDR2 as SQIVND (reference sequence).

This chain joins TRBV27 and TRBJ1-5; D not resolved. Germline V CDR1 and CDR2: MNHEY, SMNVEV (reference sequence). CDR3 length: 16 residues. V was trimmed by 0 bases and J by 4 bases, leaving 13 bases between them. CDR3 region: CASSLSGRPGNQPQHF. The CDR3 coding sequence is TGTGCCAGCAGTTTATCGGGTAGGCCGGGGAATCAGCCCCAGCATTTT.

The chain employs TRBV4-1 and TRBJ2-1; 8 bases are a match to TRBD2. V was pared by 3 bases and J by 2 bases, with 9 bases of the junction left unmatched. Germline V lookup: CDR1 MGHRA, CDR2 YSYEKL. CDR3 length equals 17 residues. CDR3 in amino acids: CASSQVLAGSTYNEQFF. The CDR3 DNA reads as TGCGCCAGCAGCCAGGTTTTAGCGGGGTCGACCTACAATGAGCAGTTCTTC.

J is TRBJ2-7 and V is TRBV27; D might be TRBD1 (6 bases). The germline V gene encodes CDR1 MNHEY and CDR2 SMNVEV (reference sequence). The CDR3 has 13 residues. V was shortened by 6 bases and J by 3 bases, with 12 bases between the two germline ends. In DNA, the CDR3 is TGTGCCAGCAGCGTCACAGGGATCTACGAGCAGTACTTC. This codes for CASSVTGIYEQYF.

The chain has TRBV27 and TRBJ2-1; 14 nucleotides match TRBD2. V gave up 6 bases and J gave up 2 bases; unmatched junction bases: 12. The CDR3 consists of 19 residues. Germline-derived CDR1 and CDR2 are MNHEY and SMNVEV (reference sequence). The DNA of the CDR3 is TGTGCCAGCAGCCACCCCCGACTAGCGGGAGGGACTACCTACAATGAGCAGTTCTTC. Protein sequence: CASSHPRLAGGTTYNEQFF.

The CDR3 protein is CASSRTGSPYEQFF. The DNA of the CDR3 is TGTGCCAGCAGCAGGACAGGTAGCCCTTATGAGCAGTTCTTC. The V gene is TRBV5-6, the J gene TRBJ2-1; TRBD1 matches 7 bases. Germline values: CDR1 SGHDT, CDR2 YYEEEE. The CDR3 length is 14 residues. V shed 4 bases and J 8 bases; nucleotides not matched to a gene: 9.

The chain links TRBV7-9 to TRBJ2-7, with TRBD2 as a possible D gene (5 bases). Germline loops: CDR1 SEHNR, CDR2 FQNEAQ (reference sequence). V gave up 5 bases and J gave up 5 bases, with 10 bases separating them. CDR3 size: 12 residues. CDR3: CASSPGGNEQYF. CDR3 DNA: TGTGCCAGCAGCCCAGGAGGCAACGAGCAGTACTTC.

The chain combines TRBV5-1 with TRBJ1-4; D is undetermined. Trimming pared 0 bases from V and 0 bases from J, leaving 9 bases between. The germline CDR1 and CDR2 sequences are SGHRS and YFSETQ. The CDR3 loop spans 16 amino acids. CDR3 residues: CASSLGHGATNEKLFF. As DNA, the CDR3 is TGCGCCAGCAGCTTGGGCCACGGGGCAACTAATGAAAAACTGTTTTTT.